This TCR beta chain emerged from a study of T-cell memory formation after mild COVID-19. The V gene's germline CDR1 is SNHLY and CDR2 FYNNEI. V lost 3 bases to trimming and J lost 4 bases; unmatched junction nucleotides: 7. The CDR3 contains 16 residues. The TCR alpha and TCR beta cDNA libraries, bearing sample barcodes and UMIs, were generated by 5'RACE using constant-segment primers. TCRdb independently ran MiXCR on the 5' RACE reads; one entry per CDR3 protein. The table has about 560,000 distinct CDR3 sequences, roughly 20% seen once. Sample: PBMCs or a T cell subset sorted from them (not recorded which). The receptor was derived from an adult woman who had mild COVID-19 (a few samples of this study predate the infection). Cell type and time point are not known. V gene TRBV2 combines with J gene TRBJ2-2, with TRBD2 matching over 8 bases. CDR3 coding DNA: TGTGCCAGCAGTGAGGACCGGGGGGGCCCCACCGGGGAGCTGTTTTTT. Translated, it gives CASSEDRGGPTGELFF. Filled out from reference TRBV2 and TRBJ2-2, the complete variable domain reads EPEVTQTPSHQVTQMGQEVILRCVPISNHLYFYWYRQILGQKVEFLVSFYNNEISEKSEIFDDQFSVERPDGSNFTLKIRSTKLEDSAMYFCASSEDRGGPTGELFFGEGSRLTVL.